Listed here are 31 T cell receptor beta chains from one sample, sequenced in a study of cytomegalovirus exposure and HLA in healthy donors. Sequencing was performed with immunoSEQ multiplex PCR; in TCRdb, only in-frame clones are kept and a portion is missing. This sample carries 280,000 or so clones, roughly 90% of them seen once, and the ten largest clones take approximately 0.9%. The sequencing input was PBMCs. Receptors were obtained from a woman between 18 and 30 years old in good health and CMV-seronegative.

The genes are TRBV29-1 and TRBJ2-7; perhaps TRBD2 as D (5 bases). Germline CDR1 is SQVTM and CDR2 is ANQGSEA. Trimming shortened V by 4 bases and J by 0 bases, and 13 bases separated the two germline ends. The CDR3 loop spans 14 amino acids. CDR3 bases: TGCAGCGTTGTCGAGCGGACCAGCTCCTACGAGCAGTACTTC. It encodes CSVVERTSSYEQYF.

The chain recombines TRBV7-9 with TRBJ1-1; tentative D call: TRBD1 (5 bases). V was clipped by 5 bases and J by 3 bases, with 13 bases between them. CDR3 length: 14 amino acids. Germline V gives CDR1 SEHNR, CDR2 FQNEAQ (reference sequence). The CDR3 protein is CASSRGIRDTEAFF. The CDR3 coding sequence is TGTGCCAGCAGCCGGGGGATCAGGGACACTGAAGCTTTCTTT.

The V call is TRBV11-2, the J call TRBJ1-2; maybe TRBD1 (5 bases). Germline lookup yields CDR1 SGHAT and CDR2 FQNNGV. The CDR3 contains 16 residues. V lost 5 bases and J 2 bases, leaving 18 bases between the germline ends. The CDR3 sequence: CASSNSWTQRNYGYTF. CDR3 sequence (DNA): TGTGCCAGCAGCAATTCCTGGACACAGAGGAACTATGGCTACACCTTC.

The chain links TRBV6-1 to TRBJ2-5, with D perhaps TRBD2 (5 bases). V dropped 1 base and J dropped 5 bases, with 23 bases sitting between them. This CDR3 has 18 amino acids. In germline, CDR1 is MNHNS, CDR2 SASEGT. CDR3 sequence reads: CASSEVIARPGVGETQYF. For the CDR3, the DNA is TGTGCCAGCAGTGAAGTGATAGCTAGGCCCGGGGTGGGGGAGACCCAGTACTTC.

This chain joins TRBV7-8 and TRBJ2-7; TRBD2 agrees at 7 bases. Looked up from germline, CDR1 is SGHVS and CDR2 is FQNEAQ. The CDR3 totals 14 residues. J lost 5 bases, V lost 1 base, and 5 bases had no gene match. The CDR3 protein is CASSLGGSSDEQYF. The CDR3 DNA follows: TGTGCCAGCAGCTTAGGCGGGAGTAGCGACGAGCAGTACTTC.

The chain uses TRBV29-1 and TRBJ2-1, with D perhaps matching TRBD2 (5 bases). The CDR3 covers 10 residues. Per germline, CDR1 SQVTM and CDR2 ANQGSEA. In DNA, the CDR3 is TGCTCGGGGACCTACAATGAGCAGTTCTTC. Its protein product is CSGTYNEQFF.

CDR3 DNA sequence: TGTGCCATCAGAACGGACAATTCTGAATATGGCTACACCTTC. Amino acids: CAIRTDNSEYGYTF. This chain joins TRBV10-3 and TRBJ1-2; possibly TRBD1 for D (5 bases). The CDR3 loop spans 14 amino acids. The germline V and J ends were trimmed by 6 bases and 5 bases, with 16 bases remaining between them. Germline V CDR1 and CDR2: ENHRY, SYGVKD.

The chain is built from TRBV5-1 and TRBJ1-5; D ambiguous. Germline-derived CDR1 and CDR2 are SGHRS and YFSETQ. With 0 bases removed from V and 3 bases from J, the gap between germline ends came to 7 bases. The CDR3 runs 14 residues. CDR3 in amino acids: CASSLDSFNQPQHF. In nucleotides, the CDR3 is TGCGCCAGCAGCTTGGACAGCTTCAATCAGCCCCAGCATTTT. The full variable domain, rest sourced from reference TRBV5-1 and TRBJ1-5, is KAGVTQTPRYLIKTRGQQVTLSCSPISGHRSVSWYQQTPGQGLQFLFEYFSETQRNKGNFPGRFSGRQFSNSRSEMNVSTLELGDSALYLCASSLDSFNQPQHFGDGTRLSIL.

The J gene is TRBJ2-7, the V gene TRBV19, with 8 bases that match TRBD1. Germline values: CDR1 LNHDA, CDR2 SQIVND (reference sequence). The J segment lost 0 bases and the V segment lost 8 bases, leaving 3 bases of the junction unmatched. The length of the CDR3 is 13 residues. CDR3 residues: CASGDRSSYEQYF. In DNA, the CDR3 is TGTGCCAGTGGGGACAGGTCCTCCTACGAGCAGTACTTC.

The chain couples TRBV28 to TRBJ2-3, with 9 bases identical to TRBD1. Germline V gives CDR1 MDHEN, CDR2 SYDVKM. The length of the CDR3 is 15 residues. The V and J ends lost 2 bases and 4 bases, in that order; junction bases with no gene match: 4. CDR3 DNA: TGTGCCAGCAGTTTAAGTTGGACAGGGGCAGATACGCAGTATTTT. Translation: CASSLSWTGADTQYF.

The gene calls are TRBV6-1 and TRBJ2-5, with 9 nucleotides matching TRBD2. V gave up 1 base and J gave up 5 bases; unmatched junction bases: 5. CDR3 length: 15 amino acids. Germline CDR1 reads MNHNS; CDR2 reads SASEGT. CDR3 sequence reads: CASSEGGRAGETQYF. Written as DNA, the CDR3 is TGTGCCAGCAGTGAAGGCGGGAGGGCTGGGGAGACCCAGTACTTC.

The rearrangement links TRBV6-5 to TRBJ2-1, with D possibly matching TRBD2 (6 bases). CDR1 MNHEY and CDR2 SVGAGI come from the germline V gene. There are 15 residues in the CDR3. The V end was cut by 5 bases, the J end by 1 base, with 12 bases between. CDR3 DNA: TGTGCCAGCAGTATAAGCGGGCCTTCCTACAATGAGCAGTTCTTC. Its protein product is CASSISGPSYNEQFF.

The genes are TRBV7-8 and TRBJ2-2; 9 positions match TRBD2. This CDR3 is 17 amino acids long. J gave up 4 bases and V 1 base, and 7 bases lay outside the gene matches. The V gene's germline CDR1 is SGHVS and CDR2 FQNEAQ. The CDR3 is CASSLVGLAGLTGELFF. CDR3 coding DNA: TGTGCCAGCAGCTTAGTGGGCCTAGCGGGACTCACCGGGGAGCTGTTTTTT.

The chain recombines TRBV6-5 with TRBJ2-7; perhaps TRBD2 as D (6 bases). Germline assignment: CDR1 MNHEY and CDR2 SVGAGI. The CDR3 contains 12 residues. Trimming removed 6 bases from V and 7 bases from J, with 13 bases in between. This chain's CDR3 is CASSQGLREQYF. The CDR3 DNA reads TGTGCCAGCAGCCAGGGACTGAGAGAGCAGTACTTC.

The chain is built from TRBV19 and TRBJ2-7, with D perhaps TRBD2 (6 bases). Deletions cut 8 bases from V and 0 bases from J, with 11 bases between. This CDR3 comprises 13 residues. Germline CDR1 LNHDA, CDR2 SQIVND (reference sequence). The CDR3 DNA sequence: TGTGCCAGTGGGCGGGAAATCTCCTACGAGCAGTACTTC. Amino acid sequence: CASGREISYEQYF.

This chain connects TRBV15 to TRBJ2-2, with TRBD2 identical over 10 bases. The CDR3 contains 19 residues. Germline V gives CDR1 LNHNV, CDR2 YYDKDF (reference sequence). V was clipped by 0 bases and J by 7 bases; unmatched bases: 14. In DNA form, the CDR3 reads TGTGCCACCAGCAGAGATCGCCGGCAAGCGGGAGGGCCTCTCGGGGAGCTGTTTTTT. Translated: CATSRDRRQAGGPLGELFF.

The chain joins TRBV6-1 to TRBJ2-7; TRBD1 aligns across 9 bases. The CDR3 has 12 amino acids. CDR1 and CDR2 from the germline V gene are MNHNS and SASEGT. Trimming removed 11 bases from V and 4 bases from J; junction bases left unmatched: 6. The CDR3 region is CAGRDRAYEQYF. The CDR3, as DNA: TGTGCCGGAAGGGACAGGGCGTACGAGCAGTACTTC.

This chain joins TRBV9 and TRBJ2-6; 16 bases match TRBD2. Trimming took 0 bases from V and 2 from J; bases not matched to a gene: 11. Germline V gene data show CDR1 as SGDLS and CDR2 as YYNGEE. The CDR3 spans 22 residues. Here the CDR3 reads CASSVGFTGLAGGSTGANVLTF. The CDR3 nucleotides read TGTGCCAGCAGCGTAGGGTTCACGGGACTAGCGGGAGGGAGTACTGGGGCCAACGTCCTGACTTTC.

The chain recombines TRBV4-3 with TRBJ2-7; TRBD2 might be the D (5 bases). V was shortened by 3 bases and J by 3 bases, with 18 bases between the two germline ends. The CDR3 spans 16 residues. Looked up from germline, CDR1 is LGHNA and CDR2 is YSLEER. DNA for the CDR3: TGCGCCAGCAGCCAGGCGTCCGGGAACTCTCACTACGAGCAGTACTTC. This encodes CASSQASGNSHYEQYF.

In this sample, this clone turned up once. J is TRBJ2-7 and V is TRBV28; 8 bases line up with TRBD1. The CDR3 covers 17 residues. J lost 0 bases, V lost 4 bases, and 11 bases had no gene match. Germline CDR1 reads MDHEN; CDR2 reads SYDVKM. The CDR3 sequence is CASSYHLRDRSSYEQYF. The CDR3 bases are TGTGCCAGCAGTTACCACCTAAGGGACAGGAGCTCCTACGAGCAGTACTTC.

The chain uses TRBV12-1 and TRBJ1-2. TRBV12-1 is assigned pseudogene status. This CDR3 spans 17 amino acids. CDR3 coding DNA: TGTGCCAGCAGCTTGGGGGGGCGGGGTATCGGTATGGATGGCTACACCTTC. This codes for CASSLGGRGIGMDGYTF.

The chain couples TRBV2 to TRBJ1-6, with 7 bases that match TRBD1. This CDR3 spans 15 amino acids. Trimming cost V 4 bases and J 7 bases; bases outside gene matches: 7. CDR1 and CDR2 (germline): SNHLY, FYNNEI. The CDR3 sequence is CASSASGQLNSPLHF. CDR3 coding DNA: TGTGCCAGCAGTGCCTCGGGACAGCTGAATTCACCCCTCCACTTT.

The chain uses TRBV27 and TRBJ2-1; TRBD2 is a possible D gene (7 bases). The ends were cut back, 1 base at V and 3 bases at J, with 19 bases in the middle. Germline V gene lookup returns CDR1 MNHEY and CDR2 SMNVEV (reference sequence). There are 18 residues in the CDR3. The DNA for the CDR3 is TGTGCCAGCAGTTTATTACCCAGTGGGGGGGCCGTCTACAATGAGCAGTTCTTC. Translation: CASSLLPSGGAVYNEQFF.

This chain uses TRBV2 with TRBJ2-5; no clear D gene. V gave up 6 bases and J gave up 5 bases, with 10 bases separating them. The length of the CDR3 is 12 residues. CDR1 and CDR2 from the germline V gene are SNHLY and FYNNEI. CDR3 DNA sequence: TGTGCCAGCAGCCGAGAGTGGGAGACCCAGTACTTC. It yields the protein CASSREWETQYF.

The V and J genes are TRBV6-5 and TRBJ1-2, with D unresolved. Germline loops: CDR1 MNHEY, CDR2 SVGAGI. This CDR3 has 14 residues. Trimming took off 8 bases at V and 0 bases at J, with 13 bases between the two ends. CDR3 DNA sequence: TGTGCCAGCCGCCCCCCAGGCCCTAACTATGGCTACACCTTC. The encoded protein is CASRPPGPNYGYTF.

DNA of the CDR3: TGTGCCAGCAGCCAAGATCGGGATGAGCAGTTCTTC. Protein: CASSQDRDEQFF. The chain couples TRBV4-2 to TRBJ2-1, with unresolved D. CDR1 is LGHNA and CDR2 is YNFKEQ in the germline V gene. V was cut by 0 bases and J by 8 bases, with 5 bases left in between. This CDR3 is built from 12 residues.

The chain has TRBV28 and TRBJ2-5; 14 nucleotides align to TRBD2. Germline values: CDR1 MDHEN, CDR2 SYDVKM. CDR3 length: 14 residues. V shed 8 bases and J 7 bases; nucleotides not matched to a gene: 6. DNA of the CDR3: TGTGCCAGCGAGGGACTAGCGGGAGCTGTGACCCAGTACTTC. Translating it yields CASEGLAGAVTQYF.

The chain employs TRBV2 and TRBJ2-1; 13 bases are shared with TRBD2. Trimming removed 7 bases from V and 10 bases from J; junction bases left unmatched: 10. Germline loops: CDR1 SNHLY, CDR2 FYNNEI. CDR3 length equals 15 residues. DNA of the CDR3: TGTGCCAGCAACCCCCGGACTAGCGGGAGTGGCGAGCAGTTCTTC. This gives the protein CASNPRTSGSGEQFF.

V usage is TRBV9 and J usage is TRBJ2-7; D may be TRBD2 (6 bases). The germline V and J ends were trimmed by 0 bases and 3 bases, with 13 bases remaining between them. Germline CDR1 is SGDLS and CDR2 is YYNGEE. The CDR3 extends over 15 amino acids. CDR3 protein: CASSVARTTFYEQYF. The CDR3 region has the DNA TGTGCCAGCAGCGTAGCTCGGACTACCTTCTACGAGCAGTACTTC.

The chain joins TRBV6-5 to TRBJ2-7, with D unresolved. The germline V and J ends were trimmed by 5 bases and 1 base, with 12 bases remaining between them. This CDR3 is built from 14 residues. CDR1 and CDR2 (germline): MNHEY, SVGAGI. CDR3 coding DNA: TGTGCCAGCAGTAGAACAGCCATTTCCTACGAGCAGTACTTC. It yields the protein CASSRTAISYEQYF.

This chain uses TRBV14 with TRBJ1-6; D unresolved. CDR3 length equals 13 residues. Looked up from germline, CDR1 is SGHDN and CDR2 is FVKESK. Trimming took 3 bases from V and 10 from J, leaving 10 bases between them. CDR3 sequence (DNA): TGTGCCAGCAGCCACTCCGGCGGCTCACCCCTCCACTTT. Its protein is CASSHSGGSPLHF.